Below, 21 T cell receptor beta chains from the same sample are listed, as sequenced in a study of cytomegalovirus exposure and HLA in healthy donors. The primer mix had 60 Vbeta and 13 Jbeta primers. Sequenced by immunoSEQ multiplex PCR; TCRdb stores in-frame clones only, minus some. The repertoire consists of around 190,000 clones, with roughly 85% occurring once and the leading ten covering 4.4%. Sequencing input: PBMCs. These receptors came from a woman aged 30 to 39 in good health and CMV-seropositive.

This clone was picked up one time. The chain has TRBV10-2 and TRBJ2-7; no clear D. CDR3 size: 14 residues. V was clipped by 7 bases and J by 0 bases, with 13 bases between them. From germline, CDR1 is WSHSY and CDR2 SAAADI. The CDR3 protein is CASTSPGDSYEQYF. In nucleotides, the CDR3 is TGCGCCAGCACCTCGCCAGGTGACTCCTACGAGCAGTACTTC.

This chain joins TRBV4-1 and TRBJ2-5; the D gene is possibly TRBD2 (6 bases). The CDR3 spans 15 residues. Germline V lookup: CDR1 MGHRA, CDR2 YSYEKL. V was cut by 0 bases and J by 2 bases, with 10 bases left in between. The CDR3 here is CASSQEGGLQETQYF. As DNA, the CDR3 is TGCGCCAGCAGCCAAGAGGGGGGATTACAAGAGACCCAGTACTTC.

The chain has TRBV6-1 and TRBJ1-5; D is uncertain. From germline, CDR1 is MNHNS and CDR2 SASEGT. The CDR3 loop spans 13 amino acids. Trimming removed 5 bases at V and 1 base at J, with 6 bases between. This chain's CDR3 is CASSLSSNQPQHF. The CDR3 DNA is TGTGCCAGCAGTCTGAGCAGCAATCAGCCCCAGCATTTT.

This chain connects TRBV9 to TRBJ2-7, with D uncertain. V was trimmed by 0 bases and J by 4 bases, leaving 5 bases between them. The CDR3 runs 12 residues. Germline V gene sequence: CDR1 SGDLS, CDR2 YYNGEE. The CDR3 DNA reads as TGTGCCAGCAGCGTAGACGGGTACGAGCAGTACTTC. Its translation is CASSVDGYEQYF.

The chain uses TRBV19 and TRBJ2-7; TRBD1 matches at 7 bases. V gave up 3 bases and J gave up 5 bases; unmatched junction bases: 7. CDR1 and CDR2 (germline): LNHDA, SQIVND (reference sequence). The CDR3 totals 14 residues. The CDR3 DNA is TGTGCCAGTAGTATGGCACAGGGGCCCCACGAGCAGTACTTC. Its protein is CASSMAQGPHEQYF.

The gene calls are TRBV30 and TRBJ2-1; D might be TRBD2 (6 bases). Deletions cut 4 bases from V and 8 bases from J, with 21 bases between. The CDR3 has 15 residues. Germline lookup yields CDR1 GTSNPN and CDR2 SVGIG (reference sequence). The CDR3 here is CAWTDLGGPHDEQFF. CDR3 sequence (DNA): TGTGCCTGGACCGACCTGGGGGGACCCCATGATGAGCAGTTCTTC.

This chain joins TRBV9 and TRBJ2-7, with TRBD1 identical over 8 bases. Trimming cost V 3 bases and J 5 bases; bases outside gene matches: 7. CDR1 is SGDLS, CDR2 YYNGEE, per germline. The length of the CDR3 is 14 residues. The CDR3: CASSAPGTGNEQYF. CDR3 sequence (DNA): TGTGCCAGCAGCGCCCCCGGGACAGGTAACGAGCAGTACTTC.

The V call is TRBV6-5, the J call TRBJ2-7; the match to TRBD2 covers 15 bases. This CDR3 is built from 16 residues. Per germline, CDR1 MNHEY and CDR2 SVGAGI. V shed 0 bases and J 7 bases; nucleotides not matched to a gene: 4. This CDR3 is CASSYSGTSGGREQYF. CDR3 sequence (DNA): TGTGCCAGCAGTTACTCTGGGACTAGCGGGGGGCGGGAGCAGTACTTC.

The chain recombines TRBV7-9 with TRBJ1-2, with 8 nucleotides matching TRBD1. The CDR3 contains 17 residues. CDR1 and CDR2 (germline): SEHNR, FQNEAQ (reference sequence). The V segment lost 5 bases and the J segment 1 base; nucleotides outside the gene matches: 12. CDR3 in amino acids: CASSPSPGQAYNYGYTF. The CDR3 bases are TGTGCCAGCAGCCCATCCCCGGGACAGGCGTATAACTATGGCTACACCTTC.

The V and J genes are TRBV4-1 and TRBJ2-3; the match to TRBD2 covers 10 bases. The V gene end was trimmed by 1 base and the J gene end by 2 bases; junction bases not matched to a gene: 3. The CDR3 runs 16 residues. CDR1 and CDR2 (germline): MGHRA, YSYEKL. The CDR3 nucleotides are TGCGCCAGCAGCCAAGTGACTAGCGGGTTCACAGATACGCAGTATTTT. Protein product: CASSQVTSGFTDTQYF.

This clone has only a few counts. J is TRBJ1-4 and V is TRBV11-3, with D perhaps matching TRBD1 (5 bases). CDR1 and CDR2 from the germline V gene are SGHNT and YENEEA. V was cut by 7 bases and J by 8 bases, with 26 bases left in between. This CDR3 comprises 17 residues. The CDR3 loop is CASTYRGIGRVNEKLFF. In DNA, the CDR3 is TGTGCCAGCACCTATAGGGGAATCGGCAGGGTAAACGAAAAACTGTTTTTT.

V usage is TRBV5-1 and J usage is TRBJ2-7; 7 nucleotides agree with TRBD1. Trimming cost V 4 bases and J 0 bases; bases outside gene matches: 4. Per germline, CDR1 SGHRS and CDR2 YFSETQ. The CDR3 spans 14 residues. The CDR3 sequence: CASSRSGGSYEQYF. The CDR3 DNA reads as TGCGCCAGCAGCAGGTCAGGGGGCTCCTACGAGCAGTACTTC.

The chain couples TRBV7-2 to TRBJ1-5; 9 bases are shared with TRBD1. Germline CDR1 and CDR2: SGHTA and FQGNSA. Trimming cost V 5 bases and J 6 bases; bases outside gene matches: 8. The CDR3 covers 15 residues. The CDR3 region is CASSPGTGQGQPQHF. Written as DNA, the CDR3 is TGTGCCAGCAGCCCCGGGACAGGGCAGGGTCAGCCCCAGCATTTT.

The chain carries TRBV5-6 and TRBJ1-2; 7 bases agree with TRBD1. The CDR3 covers 16 residues. Germline CDR1 and CDR2: SGHDT and YYEEEE. Losses at the gene ends were 6 bases for V and 7 bases for J; bases not matched to a gene: 18. Here the CDR3 DNA reads TGTGCCAGCACCTATCCCGAAGACAGGGATGAAATTGGCTACACCTTC. Translating gives CASTYPEDRDEIGYTF. Full variable domain (outside the CDR3, taken from reference TRBV5-6 and TRBJ1-2): DAGVTQSPTHLIKTRGQQVTLRCSPKSGHDTVSWYQQALGQGPQFIFQYYEEEERQRGNFPDRFSGHQFPNYSSELNVNALLLGDSALYLCASTYPEDRDEIGYTFGSGTRLTVV.

The rearrangement joins TRBV15 to TRBJ2-3, with TRBD2 matching over 12 bases. This CDR3 region has 16 residues. Germline V lookup: CDR1 LNHNV, CDR2 YYDKDF (reference sequence). After removal of 2 bases from V and 5 bases from J, the junction contained 5 bases not matched to a gene. Written as DNA, the CDR3 is TGTGCCACCAGCAGAACGCAGGGACTAGCGGGAGATACGCAGTATTTT. This gives the protein CATSRTQGLAGDTQYF. Full variable domain (missing parts from reference TRBV15 and TRBJ2-3): DAMVIQNPRYQVTQFGKPVTLSCSQTLNHNVMYWYQQKSSQAPKLLFHYYDKDFNNEADTPDNFQSRRPNTSFCFLDIRSPGLGDTAMYLCATSRTQGLAGDTQYFGPGTRLTVL.

V and J are TRBV5-1 and TRBJ1-2; maybe TRBD1 (5 bases). CDR3 size: 13 residues. V was trimmed by 0 bases and J by 8 bases, leaving 11 bases between them. Germline V gene sequence: CDR1 SGHRS, CDR2 YFSETQ. The CDR3 DNA follows: TGCGCCAGCAGCTTGGCAGGGATGAAAGGCTACACCTTC. Translating it yields CASSLAGMKGYTF.

This clone was observed a handful of times. For the CDR3, the DNA is TGTGCCAGCAGTGAAGGCCCTTATGGAGGAGGGGACTACAATGAGCAGTTCTTC. Amino acids: CASSEGPYGGGDYNEQFF. This chain links TRBV6-1 with TRBJ2-1, with D possibly being TRBD2 (6 bases). There are 18 residues in the CDR3. Germline loops: CDR1 MNHNS, CDR2 SASEGT. The ends were cut back, 1 base at V and 3 bases at J, with 19 bases in the middle.

This sequence joins TRBV2 and TRBJ2-3; 9 nucleotides align to TRBD1. Germline V gene data show CDR1 as SNHLY and CDR2 as FYNNEI. The CDR3 sequence is 17 residues long. Trimming took 6 bases from V and 0 from J; bases not matched to a gene: 10. CDR3: CASSGPGQGFSTDTQYF. The CDR3 nucleotides read TGTGCCAGCAGCGGGCCGGGACAGGGTTTTAGCACAGATACGCAGTATTTT.

The V call is TRBV4-3, the J call TRBJ1-1, with 8 bases identical to TRBD1. The CDR3 consists of 15 residues. Looked up from germline, CDR1 is LGHNA and CDR2 is YSLEER. After removal of 0 bases from V and 4 bases from J, the junction contained 4 bases not matched to a gene. CDR3 in DNA: TGCGCCAGCAGCCAAGATAGGACAGGGACCACTGAAGCTTTCTTT. It specifies CASSQDRTGTTEAFF.

This clone was observed a single time. This sequence joins TRBV2 and TRBJ2-2; D is ambiguous. Germline CDR1 reads SNHLY; CDR2 reads FYNNEI. The CDR3 sequence is 13 residues long. V was trimmed by 2 bases and J by 4 bases, leaving 5 bases between them. This CDR3 is CASSESGTGELFF. The DNA of the CDR3 is TGTGCCAGCAGTGAATCGGGCACCGGGGAGCTGTTTTTT.

This clone was observed once. V and J are TRBV2 and TRBJ2-3; 10 nucleotides agree with TRBD2. CDR3 length: 15 amino acids. Trimming cost V 3 bases and J 6 bases; bases outside gene matches: 6. Looked up from germline, CDR1 is SNHLY and CDR2 is FYNNEI. Here the CDR3 DNA reads TGTGCCAGCAGTGAGCTAGCGGGGGTTTTTGATACGCAGTATTTT. Translated: CASSELAGVFDTQYF. Drawing the rest from reference TRBV2 and TRBJ2-3, the complete variable domain is EPEVTQTPSHQVTQMGQEVILRCVPISNHLYFYWYRQILGQKVEFLVSFYNNEISEKSEIFDDQFSVERPDGSNFTLKIRSTKLEDSAMYFCASSELAGVFDTQYFGPGTRLTVL.